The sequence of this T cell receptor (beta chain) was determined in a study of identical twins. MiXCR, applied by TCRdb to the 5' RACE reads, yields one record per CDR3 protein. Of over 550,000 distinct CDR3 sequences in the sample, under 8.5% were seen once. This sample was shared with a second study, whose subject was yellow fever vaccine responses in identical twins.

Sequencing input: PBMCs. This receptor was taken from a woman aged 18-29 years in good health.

Here the CDR3 DNA reads TGCAGTGCCGGTGGGACTCGCACAGATACGCAGTATTTT. Translating it yields CSAGGTRTDTQYF. The V gene is TRBV20-1, the J gene TRBJ2-3; the D gene is possibly TRBD2 (6 bases). V was cut by 6 bases and J by 1 base, with 11 bases left in between. From germline, CDR1 is DFQATT and CDR2 SNEGSKA (reference sequence). The CDR3 has 13 residues.